This is a list of T cell receptor beta chains from one sample in a study of human thymus T cells. Measured with immunoSEQ multiplex PCR; TCRdb has only the in-frame clones, and not every one. Of about 46,000 clones listed, 95% were seen once; the top ten hold approximately 0.15%. The sample taken for sequencing was blood. The receptors here all came from a girl in the first two years of life with a congenital heart defect but otherwise immunologically healthy. The CDR3 runs from the conserved cysteine through the conserved F or W. A D gene is named only where the DNA matches it firmly. Expanded clones get a size class; other rows say once, few or many, or leave the size out.

TRBV7-9	NA	NA	TRBJ1-1	CASSLAWPGLTEAFF	TGTGCCAGCAGCTTAGCCTGGCCAGGGCTCACTGAAGCTTTCTTT
TRBV5-1	NA	NA	TRBJ2-1	CASSFVKRPFDNEQFF	TGCGCCAGCAGCTTCGTCAAGAGGCCATTCGACAATGAGCAGTTCTTC
TRBV4-3	NA	NA	TRBJ2-3	CASSQGVYWTSTDTQYF	TGCGCCAGCAGCCAAGGGGTCTACTGGACTAGCACAGATACGCAGTATTTT
TRBV5-1	once	NA	TRBJ2-2	CASSLLANTGELFF	TGCGCCAGCAGCTTACTAGCGAACACCGGGGAGCTGTTTTTT
TRBV19	NA	NA	TRBJ2-6	CASSIRAGITFSGANVLTF	TGTGCCAGTAGTATTCGGGCGGGAATCACATTCTCTGGGGCCAACGTCCTGACTTTC
TRBV29-1	NA	TRBD1	TRBJ1-1	CSVEAQGANTEAFF	TGCAGCGTTGAAGCACAGGGGGCGAACACTGAAGCTTTCTTT
TRBV11-2	NA	NA	TRBJ2-2	CASSLERRELFF	TGTGCCAGCAGCTTAGAACGGAGGGAGCTGTTTTTT
TRBV29-1	NA	NA	TRBJ1-1	CSVGPLEGEAFF	TGCAGCGTTGGTCCGTTGGAGGGTGAAGCTTTCTTT
TRBV20-1	NA	TRBD1	TRBJ2-3	CSANRGDTQYF	TGCAGTGCTAACAGGGGAGATACGCAGTATTTT
TRBV5-6	NA	NA	TRBJ2-7	CASSLFRSGVGAYEQYF	TGTGCCAGCAGCTTGTTTCGTTCGGGAGTAGGCGCCTACGAGCAGTACTTC
TRBV20-1	NA	NA	TRBJ2-3	CSASTDTQYF	TGCAGTGCTAGTACAGATACGCAGTATTTT
TRBV14	NA	NA	TRBJ2-5	CASSQGGGSWRETQYF	TGTGCCAGCAGCCAGGGAGGGGGGAGCTGGCGAGAGACCCAGTACTTC
TRBV4-2	few	NA	TRBJ1-1	CASSQETKGHVNTEAFF	TGTGCCAGCAGCCAAGAAACGAAGGGACACGTGAACACTGAAGCTTTCTTT
TRBV5-1	once	NA	TRBJ1-2	CASSRTSNGGYTF	TGCGCCAGCAGCCGCACAAGTAACGGTGGCTACACCTTC
TRBV9	once	TRBD2	TRBJ2-1	CASSVVPGGNEQFF	TGTGCCAGCAGCGTAGTCCCGGGGGGGAATGAGCAGTTCTTC
TRBV4-1	NA	NA	TRBJ2-5	CASSQNGVRGLGQETQYF	TGCGCCAGCAGCCAGAATGGGGTACGGGGGCTTGGCCAAGAGACCCAGTACTTC
TRBV9	NA	NA	TRBJ1-2	CASSAIPPAGADYGYTF	TGTGCCAGCAGCGCGATCCCCCCGGCAGGGGCCGACTATGGCTACACCTTC
TRBV30	NA	TRBD2	TRBJ2-4	CASQTSGIDIQYF	TGTGCCTCCCAGACTAGCGGGATTGACATTCAGTACTTC
TRBV11-2	NA	NA	TRBJ2-7	CASSFGTSTYEQYF	TGTGCCAGCAGCTTTGGGACGTCAACCTACGAGCAGTACTTC
TRBV2	NA	TRBD2	TRBJ2-7	CASSLRTSGRTNYEQYF	TGTGCCAGCAGCCTGCGAACTAGCGGGCGAACGAACTACGAGCAGTACTTC
TRBV6-7	NA	TRBD2	TRBJ2-7	CASSNPLAGTSYEQYF	TGTGCCAGCAGTAACCCGCTAGCGGGGACCTCCTACGAGCAGTACTTC
TRBV7-9	NA	NA	TRBJ2-1	CASEGTLPNEQFF	TGTGCCAGTGAGGGGACCCTCCCCAATGAGCAGTTCTTC
TRBV7-2	NA	NA	TRBJ2-1	CASSLQREQFF	TGTGCCAGCAGCTTACAGCGTGAGCAGTTCTTC
TRBV18	NA	NA	TRBJ2-2	CASSPLVTGATGELFF	TGTGCCAGCTCACCACTCGTGACGGGAGCCACCGGGGAGCTGTTTTTT
TRBV21-1	NA	NA	TRBJ2-1	CASSKGLGLAGRWWYNEQFF	TGTGCCAGCAGCAAAGGGTTGGGACTAGCGGGAAGGTGGTGGTACAATGAGCAGTTCTTC
TRBV4-1	NA	TRBD2	TRBJ2-7	CASSQTPVGGRTYEQYF	TGCGCCAGCAGCCAAACACCAGTGGGGGGGAGAACCTACGAGCAGTACTTC